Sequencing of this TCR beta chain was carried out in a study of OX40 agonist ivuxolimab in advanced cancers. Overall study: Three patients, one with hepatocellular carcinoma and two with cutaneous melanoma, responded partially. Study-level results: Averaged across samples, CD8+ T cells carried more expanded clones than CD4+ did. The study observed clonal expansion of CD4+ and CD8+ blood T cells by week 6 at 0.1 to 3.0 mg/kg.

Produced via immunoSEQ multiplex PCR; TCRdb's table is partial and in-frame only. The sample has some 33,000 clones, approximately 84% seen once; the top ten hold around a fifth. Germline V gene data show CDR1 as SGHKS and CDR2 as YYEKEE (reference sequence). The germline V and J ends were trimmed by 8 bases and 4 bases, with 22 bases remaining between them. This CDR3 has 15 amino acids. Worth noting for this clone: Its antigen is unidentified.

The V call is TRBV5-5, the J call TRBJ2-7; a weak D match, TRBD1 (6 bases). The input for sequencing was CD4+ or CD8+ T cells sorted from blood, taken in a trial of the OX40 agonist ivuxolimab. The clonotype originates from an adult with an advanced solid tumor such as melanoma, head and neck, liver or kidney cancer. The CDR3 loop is CARSPMSGVGYEQYF. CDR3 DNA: TGTGCCAGAAGCCCAATGTCAGGGGTTGGATACGAGCAGTACTTC.